What follows describes a single TCR beta chain. The antigen is undetermined. This sample is part of a study of post-analysis software for immune sequencing data. Libraries were made from TCR beta cDNA, and they carried unique molecular identifiers. The yield from roughly 1 to 10 million T cells was roughly 500,000 cDNA molecules in total. TCRdb ran MiXCR on the PCR reads and lists one entry per CDR3 protein. The profile covers some 240,000 distinct CDR3 sequences, with 36% appearing a single time and under 5% taken by the ten largest. General observations from the study: Controls had lower frequencies than patients of about 5 TRBV segments, which included TRBV5-6, TRBV5-1 and TRBV20-1. Multiple sclerosis was associated with a significant reduction in normalized Chao1 diversity relative to controls.

CDR1 and CDR2 from the germline V gene are SEHNR and FQNEAQ (reference sequence). This CDR3 has 17 amino acids. V was clipped by 4 bases and J by 1 base; unmatched bases: 9. J is TRBJ2-3 and V is TRBV7-9; 9 bases fit TRBD2. The clonotype was recovered from a girl aged 5 to 17 with multiple sclerosis. Sequencing was done on a sample of blood. The CDR3 reads CASSSRVASGGTDTQYF. The CDR3 DNA follows: TGTGCCAGCAGCTCTCGGGTGGCTAGCGGGGGCACAGATACGCAGTATTTT.